Shown below are 14 T cell receptor beta chains from a single sample sequenced in a study of blood T cells in healthy people across ages. PCR was performed a second time for about 7 to 11 cycles using a sample-barcoded 5' primer and a J-beta primer mix. One entry per CDR3 protein, called by TCRdb with MiXCR from the 5' RACE reads. This repertoire shows around 990,000 distinct CDR3 sequences, under 40% found once; its top ten account for about an eighth. Input material: blood. Source of these receptors: a man younger than 30 in good health.

This clonotype was seen a few times. The chain has TRBV12-3 or TRBV12-4 and TRBJ1-1; maybe TRBD1 (6 bases). With 6 bases removed from V and 11 bases from J, the gap between germline ends came to 19 bases. The CDR3 runs 13 residues. CDR3 sequence: CASSLGQNAAAFF. The CDR3 DNA sequence: TGTGCCAGCAGCCTCGGACAGAACGCCGCTGCTTTCTTT.

This clonotype was detected only once. The V call is TRBV5-5, the J call TRBJ2-3; 7 nucleotides align to TRBD2. The length of the CDR3 is 16 residues. Unmatched junction bases numbered 9, after V lost 4 bases and J lost 1 base. The V gene's germline CDR1 is SGHKS and CDR2 YYEKEE (reference sequence). The CDR3 region has the DNA TGTGCCAGCAGCGGTTCCGGGGGGACCCGCACAGATACGCAGTATTTT. Translation: CASSGSGGTRTDTQYF.

Comments on this clonotype: A much bigger clone sits one base away, suggesting this may be a read error. V is TRBV9 and J is TRBJ2-1; D might be TRBD2 (6 bases). V lost 1 base and J lost 2, with 16 bases in between. Germline V gene data show CDR1 as SGDLS and CDR2 as YYNGEE. The CDR3 has 17 residues. The CDR3 is CASSVQAGSGPYNEQFF. The CDR3 coding sequence is TGTGCCAGCAGCGTACAGGCGGGAAGTGGTCCCTACAATGAGCAGTTCTTC.

The V gene is TRBV6-1, the J gene TRBJ1-5; D remains unclear. The CDR3 extends over 15 amino acids. V lost 3 bases and J 5 bases, leaving 14 bases between the germline ends. CDR1 and CDR2 from the germline V gene are MNHNS and SASEGT. The DNA of the CDR3 is TGTGCCAGCAGTGAGGCCCCCTCATCCCATCAGCCCCAGCATTTT. This translates into CASSEAPSSHQPQHF.

The rearrangement joins TRBV6-5 to TRBJ2-2, with 9 bases matching TRBD1. The CDR3 has 16 amino acids. Germline trimming cut 4 bases from V and 1 base from J; bases unmatched to any gene: 4. CDR1 is MNHEY and CDR2 is SVGAGI in the germline V gene. CDR3 bases: TGTGCCAGCAGTTTCGGGGACAGGGTGAACACCGGGGAGCTGTTTTTT. It specifies CASSFGDRVNTGELFF.

The chain couples TRBV11-2 to TRBJ2-3; maybe TRBD2 (5 bases). CDR1 is SGHAT and CDR2 is FQNNGV in the germline V gene. V was pared by 0 bases and J by 1 base, with 14 bases between. CDR3 length: 17 amino acids. The CDR3 is CASSLEWPSRRTDTQYF. As DNA, the CDR3 is TGTGCCAGCAGCTTAGAATGGCCTAGCAGACGCACAGATACGCAGTATTTT. Complete variable domain (other parts from reference TRBV11-2 and TRBJ2-3): EAGVAQSPRYKIIEKRQSVAFWCNPISGHATLYWYQQILGQGPKLLIQFQNNGVVDDSQLPKDRFSAERLKGVDSTLKIQPAKLEDSAVYLCASSLEWPSRRTDTQYFGPGTRLTVL.

About this clonotype: Possible read error: a much larger clone is one base away. This chain joins TRBV20-1 and TRBJ2-1, with D unresolved. Germline CDR1 DFQATT, CDR2 SNEGSKA (reference sequence). The V end was cut by 8 bases, the J end by 8 bases, with 19 bases between. CDR3 length equals 13 residues. CDR3: CSTNRQVDYEQFF. CDR3 sequence (DNA): TGCAGTACTAATCGGCAAGTCGATTATGAGCAGTTCTTC.

This sequence joins TRBV13 and TRBJ1-1; no clear D. The CDR3 runs 14 residues. Germline lookup yields CDR1 PRHDT and CDR2 FYEKMQ (reference sequence). V was pared by 2 bases and J by 0 bases, with 7 bases between. The CDR3: CASSLSTMNTEAFF. CDR3 nucleotides: TGTGCCAGCAGCTTAAGTACGATGAACACTGAAGCTTTCTTT.

The chain has TRBV27 and TRBJ2-7; D remains ambiguous. The germline gives CDR1 MNHEY, CDR2 SMNVEV (reference sequence). V dropped 6 bases and J dropped 2 bases, with 14 bases sitting between them. The CDR3 contains 14 residues. The CDR3 sequence: CASRTLDKPYEQYF. The DNA of the CDR3 is TGTGCCAGCAGGACCCTAGACAAACCCTACGAGCAGTACTTC.

This clonotype was counted a few times. V usage is TRBV25-1 and J usage is TRBJ1-2, with TRBD1 as a possible D gene (5 bases). CDR3 length equals 13 residues. Trimming cost V 8 bases and J 8 bases, with 18 bases left between them. Germline V gene sequence: CDR1 MGHDK, CDR2 SYGVNS. The DNA of the CDR3 is TGTGCCAGCCAGACCGAACGGGGCTCGGGCTACACCTTC. Translating it yields CASQTERGSGYTF.

This chain uses TRBV29-1 with TRBJ2-7; the D is unclear. Trimming shortened V by 2 bases and J by 2 bases, and 7 bases separated the two germline ends. The CDR3 covers 12 residues. In germline, CDR1 is SQVTM, CDR2 ANQGSEA. The CDR3 sequence: CSVENTTYEQYF. The CDR3 region has the DNA TGCAGCGTTGAAAACACCACCTACGAGCAGTACTTC.

This clonotype was counted a few times. In DNA form, the CDR3 reads TGCAGCGTTGGACTGCGAGAGACCCAGTACTTC. Encoded protein: CSVGLRETQYF. The chain links TRBV29-1 to TRBJ2-7; D uncertain. The J call may not be correct, given that the DNA end is closer to TRBJ2-5. Germline assignment: CDR1 SQVTM and CDR2 ANQGSEA. The CDR3 has 11 residues.

There are a few counts of this clonotype. The J gene is TRBJ2-4, the V gene TRBV27; 7 bases agree with TRBD1. With V trimmed by 5 bases and J by 3 bases, 7 bases remained unmatched. The CDR3 has 15 residues. The germline gives CDR1 MNHEY, CDR2 SMNVEV (reference sequence). The DNA of the CDR3 is TGTGCCAGCAGTACATACAGGGGAGTCAAAAACATTCAGTACTTC. The encoded protein is CASSTYRGVKNIQYF.

This sequence joins TRBV7-2 and TRBJ2-5; no clear D. Germline CDR1 and CDR2: SGHTA and FQGNSA. V lost 1 base and J 2 bases, leaving 8 bases between the germline ends. The CDR3 spans 14 residues. CDR3 coding DNA: TGTGCCAGCAGCTTAGAAAGTGTTCAAGAGACCCAGTACTTC. As protein: CASSLESVQETQYF.